This is a list of T cell receptor beta chains from one sample in a study of blood T cell repertoires in COVID-19. The data were produced by immunoSEQ multiplex PCR, yet TCRdb's version contains in-frame clones alone and is incomplete. The data hold 70,000 or so clones, with 65% to 85% observed a single time. The sequencing sample was made of peripheral blood. These receptors originate from a man in his fifties with COVID-19, enrolled during active disease. Each CDR3 is given with its conserved first and last residue. Each record gives: clone size, J gene, V gene, D gene, CDR3 DNA, CDR3 protein. A D gene is named only where the DNA matches it firmly. Size is omitted from some rows. Given values are once, few, many or a class for expanded clones.

abundance: .
j_gene: TRBJ2-2
v_gene: TRBV29-1
d_gene: .
CDR3nt: TGCAGCTCACCGGACAGGAACACCGGGGAGCTGTTTTTT
CDR3aa: CSSPDRNTGELFF

abundance: .
j_gene: TRBJ1-5
v_gene: TRBV7-2
d_gene: .
CDR3nt: TGTGCCAGCAGCCCCGGGGTCAATCAGCCCCAGCATTTT
CDR3aa: CASSPGVNQPQHF

abundance: .
j_gene: TRBJ1-1
v_gene: TRBV5-4
d_gene: .
CDR3nt: TGTGCCAGCAGCCACGGGACATCGAACACTGAAGCTTTCTTT
CDR3aa: CASSHGTSNTEAFF

abundance: once
j_gene: TRBJ1-3
v_gene: TRBV29-1
d_gene: .
CDR3nt: TGCAGCGTTGACCTAGTCCCCTCTGGAAACACCATATATTTT
CDR3aa: CSVDLVPSGNTIYF

abundance: once
j_gene: TRBJ1-5
v_gene: TRBV2
d_gene: TRBD1
CDR3nt: TGTGCCAGCAACTCGGGACAGGGGGCCGGTCAGCCCCAGCATTTT
CDR3aa: CASNSGQGAGQPQHF

abundance: .
j_gene: TRBJ1-1
v_gene: TRBV4-1
d_gene: .
CDR3nt: TGCGCCAGCAGCCCCCTCGCCGGGAACACTGAAGCTTTCTTT
CDR3aa: CASSPLAGNTEAFF

abundance: once
j_gene: TRBJ2-7
v_gene: TRBV7-2
d_gene: .
CDR3nt: TGTGCCAGCAACCCCGGGACATACTACGAGCAGTACTTC
CDR3aa: CASNPGTYYEQYF

abundance: .
j_gene: TRBJ1-1
v_gene: TRBV29-1
d_gene: .
CDR3nt: TGCAGCGTTGACCGGAGCACTGAAGCTTTCTTT
CDR3aa: CSVDRSTEAFF

abundance: .
j_gene: TRBJ2-4
v_gene: TRBV21-1
d_gene: .
CDR3nt: TGTGCCAGCAGCAAAAACCAGGGGCGGCCCCTACAGGGGGCCAAAAACATTCAGTACTTC
CDR3aa: CASSKNQGRPLQGAKNIQYF

abundance: .
j_gene: TRBJ2-3
v_gene: TRBV5-1
d_gene: .
CDR3nt: TGCGCCAGCAGCTTGGTTGACTTCCGCACAGATACGCAGTATTTT
CDR3aa: CASSLVDFRTDTQYF

abundance: once
j_gene: TRBJ2-7
v_gene: TRBV28
d_gene: .
CDR3nt: TGTGCCAGCAGCTACTACCTAAATTCCTACGAGCAGTACTTC
CDR3aa: CASSYYLNSYEQYF

abundance: once
j_gene: TRBJ1-1
v_gene: TRBV27
d_gene: .
CDR3nt: TGTGCCAGCAGTACATCCGGGATCAACACTGAAGCTTTCTTT
CDR3aa: CASSTSGINTEAFF